The 18 T cell receptor beta chains given below trace back to one sample, sequenced in a study of OX40 agonist ivuxolimab in advanced cancers. The data were produced by immunoSEQ multiplex PCR, yet TCRdb's version contains in-frame clones alone and is incomplete. The sample consists of around 150,000 clones, less than 95% of them appearing once. The sequences come from CD4+ or CD8+ T cells sorted from blood, collected in a trial of the OX40 agonist ivuxolimab. Receptors originate from an adult with an advanced solid tumor such as melanoma, head and neck, liver or kidney cancer.

The chain carries TRBV5-1 and TRBJ1-4; the match to TRBD1 covers 7 bases. Per germline, CDR1 SGHRS and CDR2 YFSETQ. The CDR3 spans 14 residues. V was clipped by 7 bases and J by 0 bases; unmatched bases: 3. CDR3 residues: CASSGGTTNEKLFF. The DNA of the CDR3 is TGCGCCAGCTCAGGGGGTACAACTAATGAAAAACTGTTTTTT.

Here the CDR3 reads CASSLRSGGETQYF. The CDR3 DNA follows: TGTGCCAGCAGCTTACGGAGCGGGGGAGAGACCCAGTACTTC. This chain joins TRBV7-3 and TRBJ2-5; 8 bases fit TRBD2. This CDR3 spans 14 amino acids. V gave up 2 bases and J gave up 4 bases; unmatched junction bases: 3. Looked up from germline, CDR1 is SGHTA and CDR2 is FQGTGA.

This chain links TRBV19 with TRBJ1-2, with TRBD1 matching over 8 bases. CDR3 length: 14 residues. CDR1 LNHDA and CDR2 SQIVND come from the germline V gene (reference sequence). The trim removed 7 bases at V and 6 bases at J, leaving 10 bases unmatched. CDR3 sequence (DNA): TGTGCCAGTACCCCCGGAGACAGGGGTAATGGCTACACCTTC. Its translation is CASTPGDRGNGYTF.

This clone appeared a few times. Here the CDR3 omits its conserved ending phenylalanine or tryptophan, so a read error is the likely source. This chain joins TRBV7-8 and TRBJ2-7; D ambiguous. The length of the CDR3 is 14 residues. Looked up from germline, CDR1 is SGHVS and CDR2 is FQNEAQ. The germline V and J ends were trimmed by 2 bases and 0 bases, with 8 bases remaining between them. The CDR3: CASSLRLSSYEQYL. For the CDR3, the DNA is TGTGCCAGCAGCTTACGTTTGAGCTCCTACGAGCAGTACTTG.

The chain combines TRBV7-3 with TRBJ2-1; 8 nucleotides agree with TRBD1. The CDR3 covers 16 residues. The junction had 6 bases not matched to a gene; V was cut back by 5 bases and J by 0 bases. Germline V lookup: CDR1 SGHTA, CDR2 FQGTGA. For the CDR3, the DNA is TGTGCCAGCAGCCCAGGGGGCTCCCGCTCCTACAATGAGCAGTTCTTC. It specifies CASSPGGSRSYNEQFF. The full variable domain, with the rest looked up from reference TRBV7-3 and TRBJ2-1, is GAGVSQTPSNKVTEKGKYVELRCDPISGHTALYWYRQSLGQGPEFLIYFQGTGAADDSGLPNDRFFAVRPEGSVSTLKIQRTERGDSAVYLCASSPGGSRSYNEQFFGPGTRLTVL.

The V and J genes are TRBV30 and TRBJ1-4, with D hard to call. V lost 6 bases and J lost 0, with 17 bases in between. This CDR3 has 16 residues. CDR1 is GTSNPN and CDR2 is SVGIG in the germline V gene (reference sequence). CDR3 residues: CACQLGLAATNEKLFF. The CDR3 DNA reads as TGTGCCTGCCAATTAGGTCTTGCTGCAACTAATGAAAAACTGTTTTTT.

This clone came up once. V and J are TRBV25-1 and TRBJ1-1; D unresolved. The CDR3 sequence is 13 residues long. Germline V CDR1 and CDR2: MGHDK, SYGVNS. Trimming cost V 3 bases and J 1 base, with 6 bases left between them. The CDR3 DNA is TGTGCCAGCAGTGACGTGACGAACACTGAAGCTTTCTTT. It codes for CASSDVTNTEAFF.

This clone was counted a single time. The chain is built from TRBV14 and TRBJ2-3, with D perhaps assigned TRBD1 or TRBD2 (5 bases each). The CDR3 consists of 15 residues. The germline CDR1 and CDR2 sequences are SGHDN and FVKESK. The V gene lost 5 bases and the J gene lost 1 base, with 13 bases spanning the gap. CDR3 sequence reads: CASSTRGPGTDTQYF. The CDR3 DNA sequence: TGTGCCAGCAGCACGAGGGGCCCCGGCACAGATACGCAGTATTTT. The full variable domain, rest sourced from reference TRBV14 and TRBJ2-3, is EAGVTQFPSHSVIEKGQTVTLRCDPISGHDNLYWYRRVMGKEIKFLLHFVKESKQDESGMPNNRFLAERTGGTYSTLKVQPAELEDSGVYFCASSTRGPGTDTQYFGPGTRLTVL.

The genes are TRBV2 and TRBJ2-5; D is undetermined. The germline V and J ends were trimmed by 7 bases and 4 bases, with 7 bases remaining between them. The CDR3 sequence is 11 residues long. CDR1 SNHLY and CDR2 FYNNEI come from the germline V gene. CDR3 amino acids: CASKVLETQYF. CDR3 bases: TGTGCCAGCAAGGTATTAGAGACCCAGTACTTC.

This chain links TRBV4-3 with TRBJ2-3; 13 bases are shared with TRBD2. CDR3 length equals 17 residues. Germline-derived CDR1 and CDR2 are LGHNA and YSLEER. The J segment lost 4 bases and the V segment lost 0 bases, leaving 4 bases of the junction unmatched. The CDR3 spells CASSQDWTSGSADTQYF. DNA of the CDR3: TGCGCCAGCAGCCAAGATTGGACTAGCGGGAGCGCAGATACGCAGTATTTT.

Concerning this clone: The sample has other DNA sequences that encode this CDR3 too. This chain links TRBV19 with TRBJ1-5, with D possibly matching TRBD1 (5 bases). The CDR3 length is 14 residues. The V end was cut by 1 base, the J end by 7 bases, with 11 bases between. Per the germline V gene, CDR1 is LNHDA and CDR2 is SQIVND (reference sequence). CDR3 coding DNA: TGTGCCAGTAGTATAGCAGGGTTGGTGCAGCCCCAGCATTTT. This sequence encodes CASSIAGLVQPQHF.

The genes are TRBV6-1 and TRBJ2-7, with 13 bases aligning to TRBD2. This CDR3 has 15 residues. CDR1 is MNHNS and CDR2 is SASEGT in the germline V gene. The J segment lost 6 bases and the V segment lost 8 bases, leaving 10 bases of the junction unmatched. In DNA, the CDR3 is TGTGCCAGCGCCCCAGGACTAGCGGGAGCTCGCGAGCAGTACTTC. Protein product: CASAPGLAGAREQYF.

This chain links TRBV10-1 with TRBJ2-3; 13 nucleotides match TRBD2. CDR1 is WNHNN, CDR2 SYGVQD, per germline (reference sequence). CDR3 length: 15 residues. Unmatched junction bases numbered 6, after V lost 6 bases and J lost 6 bases. CDR3 bases: TGCGCCAGCAGCACTAGCGGGAGGGCCGCGGATACGCAGTATTTT. The encoded protein is CASSTSGRAADTQYF.

This clone came up a few times. The chain recombines TRBV4-1 with TRBJ2-5; no firm D call. Germline V gene lookup returns CDR1 MGHRA and CDR2 YSYEKL. CDR3 length: 16 amino acids. The V end was cut by 1 base, the J end by 5 bases, with 17 bases between. The CDR3: CASSQGLTAQGETQYF. For the CDR3, the DNA is TGCGCCAGCAGCCAAGGACTTACAGCCCAAGGGGAGACCCAGTACTTC.

The V and J genes are TRBV6-5 and TRBJ1-4; unclear D gene. From germline, CDR1 is MNHEY and CDR2 SVGAGI. V dropped 2 bases and J dropped 7 bases, with 14 bases sitting between them. This CDR3 comprises 15 residues. CDR3 region: CASSYLNSLGEKLFF. The CDR3, as DNA: TGTGCCAGCAGTTACCTTAACAGCCTCGGTGAAAAACTGTTTTTT.

The chain employs TRBV19 and TRBJ2-2; D may match TRBD1 or TRBD2 (5 bases each). The CDR3 is made up of 15 amino acids. Germline values: CDR1 LNHDA, CDR2 SQIVND (reference sequence). V lost 1 base, J lost 1 base, and 7 bases lay in between. The CDR3 reads CASSIGGWNTGELFF. The CDR3 nucleotides are TGTGCCAGTAGTATAGGGGGGTGGAACACCGGGGAGCTGTTTTTT.

The V and J genes are TRBV5-4 and TRBJ2-3; D ambiguous. V dropped 4 bases and J dropped 0 bases, with 15 bases sitting between them. The CDR3 consists of 16 residues. The germline V gene encodes CDR1 SGHNT and CDR2 YYREEE (reference sequence). CDR3 amino acids: CASSVRSGPSTDTQYF. DNA for the CDR3: TGTGCCAGCAGCGTACGATCGGGCCCTAGCACAGATACGCAGTATTTT.

The chain has TRBV18 and TRBJ1-1; perhaps TRBD1 as D (5 bases). Per germline, CDR1 KGHSH and CDR2 LQKENI. The CDR3 covers 15 residues. V lost 4 bases to trimming and J lost 3 bases, with 15 bases between them. The CDR3 nucleotides read TGTGCCAGCTCACTTAACCCACAGGCGGACACTGAAGCTTTCTTT. Translated: CASSLNPQADTEAFF.